This passage covers 14 T cell receptor beta chains from one sample sequenced in a study of tumor and adjacent non-tumor tissue in lung cancer. A modified ARM-PCR protocol with three rounds of nested PCR amplified TCRbeta. TCRdb redid the calling of the multiplex PCR reads with MiXCR, one entry per CDR3 protein. This sample carries tens of thousands of distinct CDR3 sequences, about 61% of them seen once, and the ten largest clones take 20%. No cell sorting was done before RNA was extracted from the tissue. Sequencing was performed on lung tumor tissue. Source of these receptors: a man over 45 with non-small cell lung cancer.

In regard to this clonotype: An end of the junction does not agree with germline; a read error may underlie this. The gene calls are TRBV11-3 and TRBJ2-1; TRBD2 matches at 15 bases. The length of the CDR3 is 18 residues. Germline V gene sequence: CDR1 SGHNT, CDR2 YENEEA. The CDR3: CAISLEGLAGGPPNEQFF. Here the CDR3 DNA reads TGTGCCATCAGCTTAGAGGGACTAGCGGGGGGCCCTCCCAATGAGCAGTTCTTC.

A remark on this clonotype: One end of the junction varies from germline; a read error may be responsible. The CDR3 nucleotides read TGTGCCATCAGCGTACAGCGGGAGGCGGGGGTGCAGTTCTTC. Translating gives CAISVQREAGVQFF. The chain links TRBV11-1 to TRBJ2-1; TRBD2 agrees at 9 bases. The CDR3 extends over 14 amino acids. The germline V gene has CDR1 SGHAT and CDR2 FQDESV (reference sequence). Drawing the rest from reference TRBV11-1 and TRBJ2-1, the complete variable domain is EAEVAQSPRYKITEKSQAVAFWCDPISGHATLYWYRQILGQGPELLVQFQDESVVDDSQLPKDRFSAERLKGVDSTLKIQPAELGDSAMYLCAISVQREAGVQFFGPGTRLTVL.

The genes are TRBV5-1 and TRBJ1-6; 7 bases match TRBD1. This CDR3 has 16 amino acids. The V gene's germline CDR1 is SGHRS and CDR2 YFSETQ. The trim removed 6 bases at V and 9 bases at J, leaving 15 bases unmatched. The CDR3 reads CASNTSPGTATSPLHF. CDR3 sequence (DNA): TGCGCCAGCAACACCTCTCCCGGGACAGCCACTTCACCCCTCCACTTT. Full variable domain (remainder filled in from reference TRBV5-1 and TRBJ1-6): KAGVTQTPRYLIKTRGQQVTLSCSPISGHRSVSWYQQTPGQGLQFLFEYFSETQRNKGNFPGRFSGRQFSNSRSEMNVSTLELGDSALYLCASNTSPGTATSPLHFGNGTRLTVT.

This clonotype was observed a handful of times. A clone one base away is much larger, so this may be a read error. The V gene is TRBV7-8, the J gene TRBJ2-7; 10 bases agree with TRBD1. Germline CDR1 reads SGHVS; CDR2 reads FQNEAQ. The CDR3 is 13 amino acids. J lost 8 bases, V lost 5 bases, and 6 bases had no gene match. CDR3 amino acids: CASSQGTGDKQYF. The CDR3 nucleotides are TGTGCCAGCAGCCAGGGGACAGGGGACAAGCAGTACTTC.

Regarding this clonotype: At one end the junction does not follow the germline gene, possibly because of a read error. This sequence joins TRBV10-3 and TRBJ2-1; maybe TRBD2 (5 bases). The germline V gene encodes CDR1 ENHRY and CDR2 SYGVKD. This CDR3 is 13 amino acids long. CDR3 residues: CAISVLENDEQFF. CDR3 coding DNA: TGTGCCATTAGTGTACTAGAAAACGATGAGCAGTTCTTC.

A single count supports this clonotype. The junction does not match germline at one end; this may be a read error. The gene calls are TRBV5-1 and TRBJ2-7, with D perhaps TRBD1 or TRBD2 (8 bases each). This CDR3 contains 13 residues. Germline V gene sequence: CDR1 SGHRS, CDR2 YFSETQ. CDR3 loop: CVSSGGQACEQYF. In DNA, the CDR3 is TGCGTCAGCAGCGGGGGACAGGCATGCGAGCAGTACTTC. Filled out from reference TRBV5-1 and TRBJ2-7, the complete variable domain reads KAGVTQTPRYLIKTRGQQVTLSCSPISGHRSVSWYQQTPGQGLQFLFEYFSETQRNKGNFPGRFSGRQFSNSRSEMNVSTLELGDSALYLCVSSGGQACEQYFGPGTRLTVT.

The chain carries TRBV5-5 and TRBJ2-3; 11 positions agree with TRBD1. This CDR3 contains 16 residues. The germline V gene has CDR1 SGHKS and CDR2 YYEKEE (reference sequence). Trimming at V came to 0 bases and at J to 4 bases, leaving 4 bases not matched to a gene. The CDR3 loop is CASSLARGQGADTQYF. The CDR3 nucleotides are TGTGCCAGCAGCTTGGCTCGGGGACAGGGGGCAGATACGCAGTATTTT. The whole variable domain, remainder taken from reference TRBV5-5 and TRBJ2-3, is DAGVTQSPTHLIKTRGQQVTLRCSPISGHKSVSWYQQVLGQGPQFIFQYYEKEERGRGNFPDRFSARQFPNYSSELNVNALLLGDSALYLCASSLARGQGADTQYFGPGTRLTVL.

This clonotype was detected only a few times. This sequence joins TRBV2 and TRBJ1-6; D is undetermined. The CDR3 has 15 residues. Looked up from germline, CDR1 is SNHLY and CDR2 is FYNNEI. With 3 bases removed from V and 1 base from J, the gap between germline ends came to 7 bases. In DNA, the CDR3 is TGTGCCAGCAGTGACCGACTGTCCTATAATTCACCCCTCCACTTT. It encodes CASSDRLSYNSPLHF.

Points on this clonotype: A much larger clone is a single base away; this may be a read error. This rearrangement joins TRBV20-1 to TRBJ2-7; D gene ambiguous. Germline lookup yields CDR1 DFQATT and CDR2 SNEGSKA (reference sequence). This CDR3 comprises 16 residues. V was clipped by 5 bases and J by 5 bases, with 25 bases between them. Here the CDR3 reads CSAAPLASSTRNEQYF. DNA of the CDR3: TGCAGTGCTGCTCCACTTGCATCGTCCACTCGGAACGAGCAGTACTTC.

As regards this clonotype: One end of the junction fails to match germline, which may point to a read error. The gene calls are TRBV5-1 and TRBJ2-7, with 10 bases identical to TRBD2. The CDR3 sequence is 17 residues long. CDR1 is SGHRS, CDR2 YFSETQ, per germline. The CDR3 loop reads CASSLLAGWEAATEQCF. The CDR3 nucleotides are TGCGCCAGCAGCTTACTAGCGGGATGGGAAGCGGCTACCGAGCAGTGCTTC.

Comments on this clonotype: This sequence may be a read error, since a much larger clone differs from it by one base. The chain is built from TRBV6-1 and TRBJ1-5; D remains ambiguous. The CDR3 is made up of 14 amino acids. Germline loops: CDR1 MNHNS, CDR2 SASEGT. CDR3 bases: TGTGCCAGCATGTCCGGGGAACAGAATCAGGCCCAGCATTTT. Residues: CASMSGEQNQAQHF.

With regard to this clonotype: The junction and the germline gene differ at one end; a read error may be behind it. The chain combines TRBV11-1 with TRBJ2-7, with D hard to call. There are 17 residues in the CDR3. CDR1 is SGHAT and CDR2 is FQDESV in the germline V gene (reference sequence). CDR3 amino acids: CASSPAGRSRSSYEQYF. For the CDR3, the DNA is TGTGCCAGCAGCCCAGCCGGCCGGAGTCGGAGCTCCTACGAACAGTACTTC.

For this clonotype: A much larger clone lies one base from this, so it may be a read error. The V call is TRBV11-2, the J call TRBJ2-3, with D unresolved. The CDR3 loop spans 15 amino acids. The germline CDR1 and CDR2 sequences are SGHAT and FQNNGV. The CDR3 sequence is CTSSPVGSSTDTQYF. The DNA of the CDR3 is TGTACCAGCAGCCCAGTCGGATCTAGCACAGATACGCAGTATTTT.

A remark on this clonotype: Sequence at one end of the junction differs from germline and may be a read error. This chain uses TRBV6-5 with TRBJ2-4; D call uncertain. The germline V gene has CDR1 MNHEY and CDR2 SVGAGI. The CDR3 sequence is 15 residues long. This chain's CDR3 is CARSYSSGAKNIQYF. Here the CDR3 DNA reads TGTGCCAGAAGTTACTCGTCAGGAGCCAAAAACATTCAGTACTTT.